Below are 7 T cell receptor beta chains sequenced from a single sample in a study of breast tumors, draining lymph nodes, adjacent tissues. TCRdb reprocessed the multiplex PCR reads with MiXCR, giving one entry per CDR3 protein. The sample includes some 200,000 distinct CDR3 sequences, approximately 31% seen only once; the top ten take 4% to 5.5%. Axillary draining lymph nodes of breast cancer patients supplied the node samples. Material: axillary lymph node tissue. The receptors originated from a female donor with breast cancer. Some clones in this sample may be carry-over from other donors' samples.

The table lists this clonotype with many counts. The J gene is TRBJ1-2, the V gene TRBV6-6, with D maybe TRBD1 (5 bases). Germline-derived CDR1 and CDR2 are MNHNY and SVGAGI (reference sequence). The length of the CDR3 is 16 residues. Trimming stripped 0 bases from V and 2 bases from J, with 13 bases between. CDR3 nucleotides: TGTGCCAGCAGTTACTCGAGAGGGAGGGGCAACTATGGCTACACCTTC. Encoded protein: CASSYSRGRGNYGYTF.

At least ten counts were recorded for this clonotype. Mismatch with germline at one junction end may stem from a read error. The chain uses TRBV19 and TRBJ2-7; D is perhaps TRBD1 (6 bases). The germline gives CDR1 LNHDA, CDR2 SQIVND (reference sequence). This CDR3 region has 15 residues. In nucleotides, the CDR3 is TGTGCCAGTAGAATAGGGGGAATGGGGCCCTACGAGCAGTACTTC. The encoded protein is CASRIGGMGPYEQYF.

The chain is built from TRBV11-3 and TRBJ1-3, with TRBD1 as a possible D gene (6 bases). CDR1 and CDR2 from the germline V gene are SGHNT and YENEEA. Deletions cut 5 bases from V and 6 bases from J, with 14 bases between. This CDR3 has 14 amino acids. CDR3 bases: TGTGCCAGCAGCCCAGGGGATTTGGAAAACACCATATATTTT. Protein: CASSPGDLENTIYF.

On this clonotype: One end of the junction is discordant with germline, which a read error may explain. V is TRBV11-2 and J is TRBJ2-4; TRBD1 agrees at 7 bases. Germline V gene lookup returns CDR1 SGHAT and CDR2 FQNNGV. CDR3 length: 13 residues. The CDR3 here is CASSLGGKTIQYF. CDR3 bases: TGTGCCAGTTCCCTAGGGGGCAAAACCATTCAGTACTTC. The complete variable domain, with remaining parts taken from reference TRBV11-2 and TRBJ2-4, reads EAGVAQSPRYKIIEKRQSVAFWCNPISGHATLYWYQQILGQGPKLLIQFQNNGVVDDSQLPKDRFSAERLKGVDSTLKIQPAKLEDSAVYLCASSLGGKTIQYFGAGTRLSVL.

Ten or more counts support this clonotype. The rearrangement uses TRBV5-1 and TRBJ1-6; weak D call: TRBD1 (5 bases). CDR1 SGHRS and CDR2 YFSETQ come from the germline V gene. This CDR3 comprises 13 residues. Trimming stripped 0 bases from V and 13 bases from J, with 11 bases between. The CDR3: CASSLGEGTPLHF. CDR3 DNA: TGCGCCAGCAGCTTGGGGGAGGGGACCCCCCTCCACTTT.

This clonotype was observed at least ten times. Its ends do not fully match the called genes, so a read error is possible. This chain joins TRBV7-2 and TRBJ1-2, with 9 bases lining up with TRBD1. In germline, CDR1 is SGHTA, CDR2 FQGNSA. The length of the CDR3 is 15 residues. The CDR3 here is CASSAQQGAGYGYPF. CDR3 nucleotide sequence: TGTGCCAGCAGCGCCCAACAGGGGGCAGGGTATGGCTACCCCTTC.

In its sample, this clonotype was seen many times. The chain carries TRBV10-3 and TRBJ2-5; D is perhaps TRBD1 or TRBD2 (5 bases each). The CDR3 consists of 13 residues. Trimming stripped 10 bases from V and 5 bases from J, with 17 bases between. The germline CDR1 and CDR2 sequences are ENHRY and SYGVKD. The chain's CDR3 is CATMGSEGETQYF. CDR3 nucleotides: TGTGCCACCATGGGTAGCGAGGGGGAGACCCAGTACTTC.